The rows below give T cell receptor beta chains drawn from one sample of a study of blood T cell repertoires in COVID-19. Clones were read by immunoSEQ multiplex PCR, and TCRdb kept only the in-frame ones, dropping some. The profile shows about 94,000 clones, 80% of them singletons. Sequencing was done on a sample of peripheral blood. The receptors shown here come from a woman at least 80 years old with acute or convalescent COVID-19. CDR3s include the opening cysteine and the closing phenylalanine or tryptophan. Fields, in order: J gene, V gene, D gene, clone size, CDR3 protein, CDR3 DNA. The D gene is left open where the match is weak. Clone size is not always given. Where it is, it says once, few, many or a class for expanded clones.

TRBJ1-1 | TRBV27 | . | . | CASIMNTEAFF | TGTGCCAGCATTATGAACACTGAAGCTTTCTTT
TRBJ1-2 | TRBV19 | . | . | CASSIVGYGYTF | TGTGCCAGTAGTATAGTCGGTTATGGCTACACCTTC
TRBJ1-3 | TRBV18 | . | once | CASSVESSGNTIYF | TGTGCCAGCTCAGTCGAGAGCTCTGGAAACACCATATATTTT
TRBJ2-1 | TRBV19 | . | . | CASSPGQMYNEQFF | TGTGCCAGTAGTCCGGGACAAATGTACAATGAGCAGTTCTTC
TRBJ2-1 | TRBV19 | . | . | CASSEARPSHREQFF | TGTGCCAGTAGTGAGGCTAGGCCGTCCCACAGGGAGCAGTTCTTC
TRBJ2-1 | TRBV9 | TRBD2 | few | CASSVVSASGRAGEQFF | TGTGCCAGCAGCGTAGTTTCCGCTAGCGGGAGGGCCGGTGAGCAGTTCTTC
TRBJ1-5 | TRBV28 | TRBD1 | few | CASSLGTGVQPQHF | TGTGCCAGCAGCCTAGGGACAGGGGTTCAGCCCCAGCATTTT
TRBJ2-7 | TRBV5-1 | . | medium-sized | CASSPSAGAPYEQYF | TGCGCCAGCAGCCCCAGCGCAGGGGCGCCCTACGAGCAGTACTTC
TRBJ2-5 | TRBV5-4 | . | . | CASSFPGDRPRETQYF | TGTGCCAGCAGCTTTCCGGGTGACAGGCCCAGAGAGACCCAGTACTTC
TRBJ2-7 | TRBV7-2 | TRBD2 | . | CASSLLAGDEQYF | TGTGCCAGCAGCTTATTGGCGGGAGACGAGCAGTACTTC
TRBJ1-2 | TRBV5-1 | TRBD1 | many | CASSLDRGFYGYTF | TGCGCCAGCAGCTTGGACAGGGGCTTCTATGGCTACACCTTC
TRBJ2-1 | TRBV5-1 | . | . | CASSTGEFYNEQFF | TGCGCCAGCAGCACGGGAGAGTTCTACAATGAGCAGTTCTTC
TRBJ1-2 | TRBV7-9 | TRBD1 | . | CASSLGTAFNYGYTF | TGTGCCAGCAGCCTCGGGACAGCTTTTAACTATGGCTACACCTTC
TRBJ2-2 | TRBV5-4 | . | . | CASREERLESGELFF | TGTGCCAGCAGGGAGGAGAGACTAGAATCCGGGGAGCTGTTTTTT
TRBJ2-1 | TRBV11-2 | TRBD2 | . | CASSLVGRTSVTYNEQFF | TGTGCCAGCAGCTTAGTAGGTAGGACTAGCGTCACCTACAATGAGCAGTTCTTC
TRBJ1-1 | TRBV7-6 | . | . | CASTPGGWNTEAFF | TGTGCCAGCACCCCCGGGGGGTGGAACACTGAAGCTTTCTTT
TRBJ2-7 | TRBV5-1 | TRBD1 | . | CASSLGQGREQYF | TGCGCCAGCAGCTTGGGACAGGGAAGGGAGCAGTACTTC
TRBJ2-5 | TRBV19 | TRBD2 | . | CASSIGLAGGQETQYF | TGTGCCAGTAGTATAGGACTAGCGGGGGGCCAAGAGACCCAGTACTTC
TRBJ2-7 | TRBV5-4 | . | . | CASSLPAGWGSYEQYF | TGTGCCAGCAGCTTGCCCGCGGGGTGGGGGTCCTACGAGCAGTACTTC
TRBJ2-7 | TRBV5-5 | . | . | CASSLNRLVHEQYF | TGTGCCAGCAGCTTGAACAGGCTTGTCCACGAGCAGTACTTC
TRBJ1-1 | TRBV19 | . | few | CASTADTEAFF | TGTGCCAGTACAGCGGACACTGAAGCTTTCTTT
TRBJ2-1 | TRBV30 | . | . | CAGRLWGGRNEQFF | TGTGCCGGACGTCTGTGGGGGGGCCGGAATGAGCAGTTCTTC
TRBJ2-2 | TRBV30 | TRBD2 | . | CAWSSLAGVRDTGELFF | TGTGCCTGGAGTTCATTAGCGGGAGTTAGGGACACCGGGGAGCTGTTTTTT
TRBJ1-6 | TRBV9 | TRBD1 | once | CASSVRGQNSPLHF | TGTGCCAGCAGCGTCAGGGGGCAAAATTCACCCCTCCACTTT
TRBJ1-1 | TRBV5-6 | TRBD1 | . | CASSQFAGQDTEAFF | TGTGCCAGCAGCCAATTCGCAGGACAGGACACTGAAGCTTTCTTT
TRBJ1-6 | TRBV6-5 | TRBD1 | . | CASSQQQGVGSPLHF | TGTGCCAGCAGCCAGCAACAGGGGGTCGGTTCACCCCTCCACTTT
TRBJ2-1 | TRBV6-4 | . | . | CASSTGSYNEQFF | TGTGCCAGCAGCACAGGGTCCTACAATGAGCAGTTCTTC
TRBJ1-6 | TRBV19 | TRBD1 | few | CASRAQGTFLHF | TGTGCCAGTAGGGCACAGGGGACCTTCCTCCACTTT
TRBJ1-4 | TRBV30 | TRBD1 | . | CAWNRDSREKLFF | TGTGCCTGGAACCGGGACAGCAGAGAAAAACTGTTTTTT
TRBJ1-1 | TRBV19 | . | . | CASMVGNTEAFF | TGTGCCAGTATGGTCGGGAACACTGAAGCTTTCTTT
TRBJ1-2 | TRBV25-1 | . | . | CASSDTLGAAYTF | TGTGCCAGCAGTGATACATTGGGAGCAGCCTACACCTTC
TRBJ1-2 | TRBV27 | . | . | CANQSRVWVHYGYTF | TGTGCCAACCAGTCCCGGGTGTGGGTGCACTATGGCTACACCTTC
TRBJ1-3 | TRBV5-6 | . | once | CASSSQGIGGNTIYF | TGTGCCAGCAGCTCACAGGGAATTGGTGGAAACACCATATATTTT
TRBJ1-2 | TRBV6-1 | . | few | CASSEAVEIQGIRGYTF | TGTGCCAGCAGTGAAGCGGTAGAAATCCAGGGGATAAGGGGCTACACCTTC
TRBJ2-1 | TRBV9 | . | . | CASSARQYNEQFF | TGTGCCAGCAGCGCCAGACAGTACAATGAGCAGTTCTTC
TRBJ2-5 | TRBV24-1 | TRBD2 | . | CATSDSTWTSGSQETQYF | TGTGCCACCAGTGATTCGACTTGGACTAGCGGGAGCCAAGAGACCCAGTACTTC
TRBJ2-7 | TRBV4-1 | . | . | CASSQELAGENYEQYF | TGCGCCAGCAGCCAAGAGTTGGCAGGGGAGAACTACGAGCAGTACTTC
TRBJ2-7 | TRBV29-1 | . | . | CSVDGQGGYEQYF | TGCAGCGTTGACGGTCAGGGTGGCTACGAGCAGTACTTC
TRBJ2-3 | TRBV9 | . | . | CASSDDLRTDTQYF | TGTGCCAGCAGCGACGACTTACGCACAGATACGCAGTATTTT
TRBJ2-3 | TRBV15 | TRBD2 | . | CATSRASGSWADTQYF | TGTGCCACCAGCAGAGCAAGCGGGAGTTGGGCAGATACGCAGTATTTT
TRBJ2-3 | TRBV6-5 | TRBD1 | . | CASSTGGRVSQYF | TGTGCCAGCAGTACAGGGGGCAGAGTTTCGCAGTATTTT
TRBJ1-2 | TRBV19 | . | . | CASSALEGVHYGYTF | TGTGCCAGTAGTGCCCTTGAGGGTGTTCACTATGGCTACACCTTC
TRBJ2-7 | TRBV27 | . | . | CASSLGQPYEQYF | TGTGCCAGCAGTTTAGGACAGCCCTACGAGCAGTACTTC
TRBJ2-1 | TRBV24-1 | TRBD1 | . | CALGTVKIPSSYNEQFF | TGTGCCCTAGGGACAGTGAAAATTCCAAGCTCCTACAATGAGCAGTTCTTC
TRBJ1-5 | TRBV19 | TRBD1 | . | CASRDRVGRFGNQPQHF | TGTGCCAGTAGGGACAGGGTGGGCCGCTTTGGCAATCAGCCCCAGCATTTT
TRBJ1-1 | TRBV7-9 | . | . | CASSFSDTEAFF | TGTGCCAGCAGCTTTTCCGACACTGAAGCTTTCTTT
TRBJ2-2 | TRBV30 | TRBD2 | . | CAWKGGRGPNTGELFF | TGTGCCTGGAAGGGCGGGAGGGGTCCGAACACCGGGGAGCTGTTTTTT